This T cell receptor (beta chain) appears in the sequencing data of a study of beta chain features in type 1 diabetes. Expressed TCRB transcripts were sequenced, since all the RNA that had been isolated was reverse transcribed. The protocol was immunoSEQ multiplex PCR, while the TCRdb copy is restricted to in-frame clones and leaves out a portion. The sample has approximately 150,000 clones, 7.5% to 9.5% seen once. V shed 1 base and J shed 2 bases, with 9 bases lying between them. The CDR3 loop spans 14 amino acids. Germline V gene sequence: CDR1 GTSNPN, CDR2 SVGIG (reference sequence). The clonotype was recovered from a woman under 30 in good health. Source material: central memory CD4+ T cells from blood. The V and J genes are TRBV30 and TRBJ1-5, with a weak D call TRBD1 (5 bases). CDR3 amino acids: CAWSAGLRNQPQHF. In nucleotides, the CDR3 is TGTGCCTGGAGTGCGGGACTCCGCAATCAGCCCCAGCATTTT.